The clone carrying this TCR beta chain occurred many times. Antigen specificity is unknown. Germline V lookup: CDR1 DFQATT, CDR2 SNEGSKA (reference sequence). This CDR3 comprises 13 residues. Trimming took 6 bases from V and 4 from J, leaving 15 bases between them. Amplification yielded TCR beta CDR3 regions, with RNA transcripts as the source. First-round RT-PCR targeting the TCR CDR3 was performed with the HTBI primer set. From the multiplex PCR reads, TCRdb called clonotypes with MiXCR, one entry per CDR3 protein. The sample lists 350,000 to 400,000 distinct CDR3 sequences; approximately 15% were seen once. The data belong to a study of T cells in Graves' hyperthyroidism and ophthalmopathy. Study results and caveats: Among clonotypes expanded in thyroid above 0.001, most were also found in blood. A 13 V-J model separated ophthalmopathy from stable hyperthyroidism.

Input material: blood. The gene calls are TRBV20-1 and TRBJ1-2, with D possibly being TRBD1 (5 bases). The TCR originated in a woman aged 60 to 75 with Graves' hyperthyroidism. CDR3 loop: CSAEDRRGYGYTF. The CDR3 DNA is TGCAGTGCCGAGGATAGAAGGGGCTATGGCTACACCTTC.